This T cell receptor beta chain was documented in a study of early T cells in non-severe SARS-CoV-2 infection. Background on the study: Bulk RNA taken from unsorted whole blood was sequenced, leaving chains unpaired.

CDR3 size: 12 residues. Trimming shortened V by 0 bases and J by 6 bases, and 3 bases separated the two germline ends. CDR1 is WNHNN, CDR2 SYGVQD, per germline (reference sequence). Findings and limits, study-wide: Reliance on VDJdb matching favored anti-spike CD8 responses; private and CD4 specificities were missed.

This clonotype is classed as medium-sized. Antigen specificity is unknown. Researchers attached unique molecular identifiers to individual cDNA molecules. MiXCR, run by TCRdb on the 5' RACE reads, gives a single entry per CDR3 protein. The table has nearly 60,000 distinct CDR3 sequences, 12% seen once. The origin of this receptor is an adult who was a healthcare worker with PCR-confirmed SARS-CoV-2 infection or an uninfected control (not recorded which). Specimen: whole blood. The chain links TRBV10-1 to TRBJ1-5; D unresolved. DNA of the CDR3: TGCGCCAGCAGTGAGTCCGGTCAGCCCCAGCATTTT. This sequence encodes CASSESGQPQHF.